Each of the 19 T cell receptor beta chains below was sequenced from the same sample in a study of vaccination and CD4 T cells after COVID-19. TCRdb used MiXCR to reprocess the PCR reads, holding one entry per CDR3 protein. Here the sample spans roughly 25,000 distinct CDR3 sequences, 50% to 65% being singletons. The starting material was CD4+ T cells from blood, obtained before SARS-CoV-2 vaccination. The receptors come from a human donor who had recovered from COVID-19.

This clonotype was recorded a few times. The chain is built from TRBV20-1 and TRBJ1-1; a weak D match, TRBD1 (5 bases). Trimming left V 6 bases short and J 3 bases short, with 20 bases between. Per the germline V gene, CDR1 is DFQATT and CDR2 is SNEGSKA (reference sequence). This CDR3 is 15 amino acids long. The CDR3: CSAVDGRKGYTEAFF. CDR3 nucleotide sequence: TGCAGTGCCGTCGACGGCCGAAAGGGGTACACTGAAGCTTTCTTT.

This rearrangement joins TRBV15 to TRBJ2-7; D not resolved. The CDR3 is 12 amino acids. Germline V CDR1 and CDR2: LNHNV, YYDKDF (reference sequence). The V end lost 2 bases, the J end lost 8 bases, and 10 bases lay between the germline ends. The CDR3 region is CATSRTGRKQYF. The CDR3 DNA is TGTGCCACCAGCAGAACCGGGCGCAAGCAGTACTTC.

This chain connects TRBV20-1 to TRBJ1-2; D possibly corresponds to TRBD1 (5 bases). Trimming stripped 1 base from V and 8 bases from J, with 11 bases between. The CDR3 is 12 residues long. Germline V gene sequence: CDR1 DFQATT, CDR2 SNEGSKA (reference sequence). CDR3 region: CSARVRGRGYTF. CDR3 coding DNA: TGCAGTGCTAGAGTCCGGGGACGGGGCTACACCTTC.

In DNA, the CDR3 is TGCAGTGCACAACGTGGGGGCTCGCAAAACATTCAGTACTTC. This sequence encodes CSAQRGGSQNIQYF. The chain recombines TRBV20-1 with TRBJ2-4, with D perhaps TRBD1 (6 bases). This CDR3 is 14 amino acids long. The V end was cut by 6 bases, the J end by 5 bases, with 17 bases between. The germline gives CDR1 DFQATT, CDR2 SNEGSKA (reference sequence).

This chain uses TRBV9 with TRBJ2-3; 12 bases map to TRBD2. Germline V gives CDR1 SGDLS, CDR2 YYNGEE. The CDR3 spans 17 residues. Trimming took 0 bases from V and 2 from J; bases not matched to a gene: 4. The CDR3 loop reads CASSVGGLAGYTDTQYF. The DNA of the CDR3 is TGTGCCAGCAGCGTAGGCGGACTAGCGGGGTACACAGATACGCAGTATTTT. The variable domain in full, completed from reference TRBV9 and TRBJ2-3, reads DSGVTQTPKHLITATGQRVTLRCSPRSGDLSVYWYQQSLDQGLQFLIQYYNGEERAKGNILERFSAQQFPDLHSELNLSSLELGDSALYFCASSVGGLAGYTDTQYFGPGTRLTVL.

This clonotype came up a few times. The chain combines TRBV12-3 or TRBV12-4 with TRBJ1-6; tentatively, D is TRBD1 (5 bases). The V end lost 6 bases, the J end lost 6 bases, and 15 bases lay between the germline ends. The CDR3 runs to 15 residues. CDR3 DNA sequence: TGTGCCAGCAGCCCATTCGGGGGTGGTAATTCACCCCTCCACTTT. This gives the protein CASSPFGGGNSPLHF.

The chain employs TRBV7-2 and TRBJ2-1, with 12 bases aligning to TRBD1. J was trimmed by 8 bases and V by 1 base; bases with no gene match: 3. The V gene's germline CDR1 is SGHTA and CDR2 FQGNSA. This CDR3 comprises 15 residues. The CDR3 DNA follows: TGTGCCAGCAGCTTAGTAGGGACAGGGGGCGATGAGCAGTTCTTC. Protein sequence: CASSLVGTGGDEQFF. The full variable domain, in which reference TRBV7-2 and TRBJ2-1 provide the parts outside the CDR3, is GAGVSQSPSNKVTEKGKDVELRCDPISGHTALYWYRQSLGQGLEFLIYFQGNSAPDKSGLPSDRFSAERTGGSVSTLTIQRTQQEDSAVYLCASSLVGTGGDEQFFGPGTRLTVL.

This CDR3 reads CASSLLVQGPQFVDIQYF. CDR3 nucleotides: TGTGCCAGCAGCTTACTTGTGCAGGGACCCCAGTTTGTGGACATTCAGTACTTC. V and J are TRBV7-9 and TRBJ2-4; D assignment may be TRBD1 or TRBD2 (5 bases each). Per the germline V gene, CDR1 is SEHNR and CDR2 is FQNEAQ (reference sequence). The CDR3 runs 18 residues. V was cut by 2 bases and J by 8 bases, with 25 bases left in between.

The chain uses TRBV7-8 and TRBJ2-7, with D possibly TRBD2 on 5 matching bases. With 5 bases removed from V and 3 bases from J, the gap between germline ends came to 17 bases. The CDR3 runs to 15 residues. Germline V lookup: CDR1 SGHVS, CDR2 FQNEAQ. CDR3 region: CASSQRRMSGYEQYF. DNA of the CDR3: TGTGCCAGCAGCCAAAGGAGGATGAGCGGCTACGAGCAGTACTTC.

This chain uses TRBV2 with TRBJ2-7; the D gene is possibly TRBD1 (6 bases). The CDR3 is made up of 14 amino acids. With 4 bases removed from V and 4 bases from J, the gap between germline ends came to 14 bases. Germline CDR1 is SNHLY and CDR2 is FYNNEI. DNA for the CDR3: TGTGCCAGCAGTGTACAGGGAAAGAGGTACGAGCAGTACTTC. Its protein product is CASSVQGKRYEQYF.

CDR3 nucleotides: TGTGCCAGCAGCTTAGCTTGGGGTTCTTACAATGAGCAGTTCTTC. Translation: CASSLAWGSYNEQFF. The chain recombines TRBV7-2 with TRBJ2-1; no clear D gene. The germline CDR1 and CDR2 sequences are SGHTA and FQGNSA. The CDR3 length is 15 residues. V was trimmed by 0 bases and J by 4 bases, leaving 10 bases between them.

The rearrangement joins TRBV2 to TRBJ1-1; D uncertain. Trimming stripped 6 bases from V and 1 base from J, with 9 bases between. The germline V gene has CDR1 SNHLY and CDR2 FYNNEI. The CDR3 covers 13 residues. Here the CDR3 reads CASSVESNTEAFF. CDR3 in DNA: TGTGCCAGCAGCGTTGAATCGAACACTGAAGCTTTCTTT.

This chain connects TRBV24-1 to TRBJ2-7; 8 bases are a match to TRBD1. This CDR3 comprises 15 residues. Looked up from germline, CDR1 is KGHDR and CDR2 is SFDVKD. V shed 2 bases and J 1 base; nucleotides not matched to a gene: 3. CDR3 in amino acids: CATSDSGQGSYEQYF. CDR3 sequence (DNA): TGTGCCACCAGTGATTCAGGACAGGGTTCCTACGAGCAGTACTTC.

This clonotype has more than one count but fewer than ten. The gene calls are TRBV20-1 and TRBJ2-7; 10 nucleotides align to TRBD2. The CDR3 totals 14 residues. J gave up 5 bases and V 7 bases, and 11 bases lay outside the gene matches. Per the germline V gene, CDR1 is DFQATT and CDR2 is SNEGSKA (reference sequence). CDR3 loop: CSGLVAGGGDEQYF. CDR3 DNA: TGCAGTGGTCTCGTAGCGGGAGGCGGGGACGAGCAGTACTTC.

This clonotype has only a few counts. V is TRBV20-1 and J is TRBJ1-4; 11 positions match TRBD1. J lost 7 bases, V lost 0 bases, and 1 base had no gene match. CDR3 length: 14 residues. Germline lookup yields CDR1 DFQATT and CDR2 SNEGSKA (reference sequence). In DNA form, the CDR3 reads TGCAGTGCTAGAGACGGGACAGGGGGTGAAAAACTGTTTTTT. Translated, it gives CSARDGTGGEKLFF.

The chain joins TRBV28 to TRBJ1-6; TRBD1 aligns across 7 bases. V lost 6 bases, J lost 6 bases, and 17 bases stayed unmatched. CDR1 is MDHEN and CDR2 is SYDVKM in the germline V gene. The CDR3 length is 18 residues. CDR3 in DNA: TGTGCCAGCAGCCTAGATCCCTTGACAGGGTCCGGTAATTCACCCCTCCACTTT. Its translation is CASSLDPLTGSGNSPLHF.

The chain has TRBV6-1 and TRBJ2-1; D uncertain. Germline loops: CDR1 MNHNS, CDR2 SASEGT. The V end lost 1 base, the J end lost 0 bases, and 7 bases lay between the germline ends. The CDR3 contains 15 residues. This CDR3 reads CASSEGRFSYNEQFF. In DNA, the CDR3 is TGTGCCAGCAGTGAAGGACGTTTCTCCTACAATGAGCAGTTCTTC.

The rearrangement joins TRBV23-1 to TRBJ2-5; no clear D gene. TRBV23-1 is an ORF, and what it does is uncertain. The CDR3 length is 14 residues. V was clipped by 7 bases and J by 5 bases, with 17 bases between them. This CDR3 reads CASTQNGKGETQYF. Here the CDR3 DNA reads TGCGCCAGCACTCAGAACGGCAAAGGGGAGACCCAGTACTTC.

The rearrangement uses TRBV20-1 and TRBJ1-2; D is undetermined. The germline V gene has CDR1 DFQATT and CDR2 SNEGSKA (reference sequence). This CDR3 region has 15 residues. V was shortened by 6 bases and J by 4 bases, with 21 bases between the two germline ends. In DNA, the CDR3 is TGCAGTGCCGAAAACCGGGCTGCAAAGGGCTATGGCTACACCTTC. Translation: CSAENRAAKGYGYTF.